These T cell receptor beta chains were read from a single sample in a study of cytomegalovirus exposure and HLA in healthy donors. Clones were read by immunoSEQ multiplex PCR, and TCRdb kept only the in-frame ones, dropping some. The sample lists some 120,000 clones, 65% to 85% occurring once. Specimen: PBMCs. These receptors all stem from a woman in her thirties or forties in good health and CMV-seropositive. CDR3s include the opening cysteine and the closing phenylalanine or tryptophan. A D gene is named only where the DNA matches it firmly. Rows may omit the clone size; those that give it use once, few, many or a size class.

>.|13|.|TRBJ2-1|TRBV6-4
CASSSGSYNEQFF
TGTGCCAGCAGTAGCGGCTCCTACAATGAGCAGTTCTTC
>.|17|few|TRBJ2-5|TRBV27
CASSFSSRGSPQETQYF
TGTGCCAGCAGTTTCTCTTCAAGGGGGTCCCCGCAAGAGACCCAGTACTTC
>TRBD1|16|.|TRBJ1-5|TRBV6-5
CASSYQGTGLNQPQHF
TGTGCCAGCAGTTACCAGGGGACAGGGCTCAATCAGCCCCAGCATTTT
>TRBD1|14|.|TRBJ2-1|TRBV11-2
CASSLEGQYNEQFF
TGTGCCAGCAGCTTAGAGGGACAGTACAATGAGCAGTTCTTC
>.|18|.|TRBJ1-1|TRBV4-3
CASSQATAGTFMNTEAFF
TGCGCCAGCAGCCAAGCCACCGCGGGTACCTTCATGAACACTGAAGCTTTCTTT
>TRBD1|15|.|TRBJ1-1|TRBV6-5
CASSYSGTGRTEAFF
TGTGCCAGCAGTTACTCAGGGACAGGGCGGACTGAAGCTTTCTTT
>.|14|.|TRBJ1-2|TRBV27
CASSGRRNTYGYTF
TGTGCCAGCAGTGGGAGACGGAATACCTATGGCTACACCTTC
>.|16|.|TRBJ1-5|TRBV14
CASIPGGLPRGQPQHF
TGTGCCAGCATACCGGGCGGACTGCCACGGGGACAGCCCCAGCATTTT
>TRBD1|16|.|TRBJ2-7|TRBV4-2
CASSQDMGQSSYEQYF
TGTGCCAGCAGCCAAGATATGGGACAGAGCTCCTACGAGCAGTACTTC
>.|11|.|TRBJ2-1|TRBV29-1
CSVEDPEPPFF
TGCAGCGTTGAAGATCCAGAACCCCCGTTCTTC